Shown below are 27 T cell receptor beta chains from a single sample sequenced in a study of CD8+CD57+ T cells in acquired aplastic anemia. According to the study, genomic DNA was the template for TCR beta VDJ and CDR3 profiling. In TCRdb, the reads were re-called with MiXCR into one record per CDR3 protein. The data show approximately 160,000 distinct CDR3 sequences, approximately 40% seen once. Specimen: sorted CD4+, CD8+, or CD8+CD57+ T cells (not recorded which) from PBMCs. The receptors originated from a human donor in good health.

The chain recombines TRBV24-1 with TRBJ1-1; possible D gene TRBD1, 5 bases. V lost 7 bases and J 7 bases, leaving 15 bases between the germline ends. Germline CDR1 reads KGHDR; CDR2 reads SFDVKD. The CDR3 is 13 residues long. CDR3 sequence (DNA): TGTGCCACCAGGGCACCTCTAGGGGATGAAGCTTTCTTT. It encodes CATRAPLGDEAFF.

On this clonotype itself: Given a much more abundant clone one base away, this may be a read error. Here the CDR3 DNA reads TGTGCCAGCAGCCGAGAAACTAGCGGGGCAACCTACGAGCGGTACTTC. Encoded protein: CASSRETSGATYERYF. The chain joins TRBV11-2 to TRBJ2-7; 10 bases agree with TRBD2. Germline assignment: CDR1 SGHAT and CDR2 FQNNGV. The CDR3 is 16 residues long.

This clonotype occurred many times. The rearrangement uses TRBV7-3 and TRBJ1-5, with TRBD1 matching over 7 bases. CDR1 is SGHTA and CDR2 is FQGTGA in the germline V gene. V gave up 5 bases and J gave up 3 bases; unmatched junction bases: 4. The CDR3 is 14 residues long. CDR3 in amino acids: CASSPGGLNQPQHF. CDR3 nucleotides: TGTGCCAGCAGCCCAGGGGGACTCAATCAGCCCCAGCATTTT.

The V call is TRBV6-1, the J call TRBJ2-5; 9 bases align to TRBD1. The V segment lost 5 bases and the J segment 7 bases; nucleotides outside the gene matches: 5. The CDR3 totals 13 residues. In germline, CDR1 is MNHNS, CDR2 SASEGT. CDR3 nucleotides: TGTGCCAGCAGTCCTGCGGGACAGGGGACCCAGTACTTC. Translated, it gives CASSPAGQGTQYF.

The V call is TRBV6-5, the J call TRBJ2-2; no firm D call. The CDR3 is made up of 15 amino acids. Trimming removed 4 bases from V and 1 base from J, with 10 bases in between. The germline V gene encodes CDR1 MNHEY and CDR2 SVGAGI. CDR3 sequence: CASSWGKQNTGELFF. CDR3 nucleotide sequence: TGTGCCAGCAGTTGGGGAAAACAGAACACCGGGGAGCTGTTTTTT.

This clonotype was observed once. V is TRBV20-1 and J is TRBJ2-6; possibly TRBD1 for D (6 bases). Germline values: CDR1 DFQATT, CDR2 SNEGSKA (reference sequence). V was cut by 1 base and J by 0 bases, with 10 bases left in between. The CDR3 is 16 residues long. In DNA form, the CDR3 reads TGCAGTGCTAGAGCGACAGGACACTCTGGGGCCAACGTCCTGACTTTC. This translates into CSARATGHSGANVLTF.

This clonotype came up a few times. The V call is TRBV3-1, the J call TRBJ1-1; TRBD1 aligns across 7 bases. Trimming took 1 base from V and 7 from J; bases not matched to a gene: 12. The CDR3 consists of 16 residues. Germline V lookup: CDR1 LGHDT, CDR2 YNNKEL (reference sequence). CDR3 sequence reads: CASSQGVKQGSLEAFF. The CDR3 nucleotides read TGTGCCAGCAGCCAAGGGGTTAAACAGGGGAGCCTTGAAGCTTTCTTT.

Ten or more counts support this clonotype. The gene calls are TRBV9 and TRBJ2-1; possible D gene TRBD1, 6 bases. Trimming took 4 bases from V and 8 from J, leaving 13 bases between them. CDR1 SGDLS and CDR2 YYNGEE come from the germline V gene. This CDR3 comprises 13 residues. CDR3 in DNA: TGTGCCAGCAGCCCCGGACAGTCTTATGAGCAGTTCTTC. As protein: CASSPGQSYEQFF.

This chain joins TRBV25-1 and TRBJ1-1; D gene unclear. The CDR3 sequence is 13 residues long. Trimming shortened V by 3 bases and J by 4 bases, and 9 bases separated the two germline ends. Germline V lookup: CDR1 MGHDK, CDR2 SYGVNS. The CDR3 bases are TGTGCCAGCAGTGATACCTGGGGCACTGAAGCTTTCTTT. It specifies CASSDTWGTEAFF.

The chain employs TRBV5-1 and TRBJ1-1; TRBD1 agrees at 7 bases. CDR3 length equals 15 residues. Germline loops: CDR1 SGHRS, CDR2 YFSETQ. V was clipped by 4 bases and J by 5 bases; unmatched bases: 11. CDR3 bases: TGCGCCAGCAGCCAAGACAGGGTTAGGGGGACTGAAGCTTTCTTT. It encodes CASSQDRVRGTEAFF.

This clonotype was seen repeatedly, ten times or more. The chain employs TRBV12-3 or TRBV12-4 and TRBJ1-2; possible D gene TRBD1, 5 bases. The CDR3 is 14 amino acids. V lost 3 bases and J lost 8, with 16 bases in between. CDR3 sequence reads: CASSFLPGLYGYTF. The CDR3 nucleotides read TGTGCCAGCAGTTTTCTCCCAGGGCTTTACGGCTACACCTTC.

This clonotype was found once. The genes are TRBV12-3 or TRBV12-4 and TRBJ2-7, with 7 bases matching TRBD1. With V trimmed by 6 bases and J by 3 bases, 11 bases remained unmatched. This CDR3 is 15 amino acids long. In nucleotides, the CDR3 is TGTGCCAGCAGAAATTCCGGGACAGAGAACTACGAGCAGTACTTC. Amino acid sequence: CASRNSGTENYEQYF.

CDR3 loop: CSAPPLGVAGSYEQYF. CDR3 nucleotide sequence: TGCAGTGCTCCCCCCTTGGGTGTAGCGGGCTCCTACGAGCAGTACTTC. The chain employs TRBV20-1 and TRBJ2-7; 7 nucleotides line up with TRBD2. Germline lookup yields CDR1 DFQATT and CDR2 SNEGSKA (reference sequence). The length of the CDR3 is 16 residues. Trimming removed 5 bases from V and 0 bases from J; junction bases left unmatched: 13.

In its sample, this clonotype was seen many times. The chain is built from TRBV27 and TRBJ1-2; D gene unclear. Germline CDR1 MNHEY, CDR2 SMNVEV (reference sequence). V lost 4 bases and J lost 4, with 10 bases in between. CDR3 length: 13 amino acids. As DNA, the CDR3 is TGTGCCAGCAGTTCCTCCGGGAGCTATGGCTACACCTTC. Its protein product is CASSSSGSYGYTF.

This clonotype has just a few counts. The chain combines TRBV7-2 with TRBJ2-2; D is undetermined. CDR1 is SGHTA and CDR2 is FQGNSA in the germline V gene. The ends were cut back, 8 bases at V and 6 bases at J, with 10 bases in the middle. The length of the CDR3 is 12 residues. CDR3 nucleotide sequence: TGTGCCAGCGATTCCCGGGCCGGGGAGCTGTTTTTT. Its translation: CASDSRAGELFF. Supplemented by reference TRBV7-2 and TRBJ2-2, the full variable domain reads GAGVSQSPSNKVTEKGKDVELRCDPISGHTALYWYRQSLGQGLEFLIYFQGNSAPDKSGLPSDRFSAERTGGSVSTLTIQRTQQEDSAVYLCASDSRAGELFFGEGSRLTVL.

This clonotype was observed many times. The V and J genes are TRBV20-1 and TRBJ2-7; D ambiguous. V lost 0 bases, J lost 6 bases, and 9 bases lay in between. The CDR3 has 12 amino acids. Germline V gives CDR1 DFQATT, CDR2 SNEGSKA (reference sequence). The CDR3 protein is CSARENEAEQYF. In DNA, the CDR3 is TGCAGTGCTAGAGAGAACGAGGCCGAGCAGTACTTC.

This clonotype showed up many times. The CDR3 nucleotides are TGTGCCACCAGTGATTCCGGGACAGTCCACACCGGGGAGCTGTTTTTT. This translates into CATSDSGTVHTGELFF. The chain is built from TRBV24-1 and TRBJ2-2; 7 bases are a match to TRBD1. The CDR3 covers 16 residues. The V and J ends lost 2 bases and 3 bases, in that order; junction bases with no gene match: 5. Germline assignment: CDR1 KGHDR and CDR2 SFDVKD.

This clonotype was detected many times. The chain carries TRBV15 and TRBJ1-1; D is uncertain. The germline V gene has CDR1 LNHNV and CDR2 YYDKDF (reference sequence). V shed 0 bases and J shed 0 bases, with 8 bases lying between them. The CDR3 has 15 residues. Written as DNA, the CDR3 is TGTGCCACCAGCAGAGATCCTGGGGTGAACACTGAAGCTTTCTTT. As protein: CATSRDPGVNTEAFF.

As to this clonotype: Given a much more abundant clone one base away, this may be a read error. The chain employs TRBV4-3 and TRBJ2-5; D may correspond to TRBD1 or TRBD2 (5 bases each). CDR1 is LGHNA, CDR2 YSLEER, per germline. This CDR3 has 14 amino acids. CDR3 coding DNA: TGCGCCATCAGCCAAGAGGGGTTTTCGGAGACCCAGTACTTC. It specifies CAISQEGFSETQYF.

This chain joins TRBV24-1 and TRBJ2-1; 8 bases map to TRBD2. Germline V lookup: CDR1 KGHDR, CDR2 SFDVKD. V lost 4 bases and J lost 6; bases outside the gene matches: 7. CDR3 length equals 15 residues. This CDR3 is CATSDAGTRGNEQFF. In DNA, the CDR3 is TGTGCCACCAGTGACGCCGGGACTAGGGGCAATGAGCAGTTCTTC.

This chain links TRBV4-1 with TRBJ1-3, with TRBD1 matching 8 bases. V lost 0 bases to trimming and J lost 1 base; unmatched junction nucleotides: 11. The CDR3 length is 19 residues. Germline CDR1 and CDR2: MGHRA and YSYEKL. CDR3 nucleotides: TGCGCCAGCAGCCAAGATGGGGCAGGGGGCGCGGGATCTGGAAACACCATATATTTT. It specifies CASSQDGAGGAGSGNTIYF.

This clonotype has a count of ten or more. The chain combines TRBV7-2 with TRBJ2-3; perhaps TRBD2 as D (6 bases). The CDR3 has 17 amino acids. The V gene lost 5 bases and the J gene lost 0 bases, with 18 bases spanning the gap. Germline-derived CDR1 and CDR2 are SGHTA and FQGNSA. The CDR3 reads CASSPRRAGPSTDTQYF. In nucleotides, the CDR3 is TGTGCCAGCAGCCCCCGACGGGCGGGACCGAGCACAGATACGCAGTATTTT.

In this sample, this clonotype turned up a few times. This chain joins TRBV28 and TRBJ2-7; possibly TRBD1 or TRBD2 for D (5 bases each). Trimming took 4 bases from V and 9 from J, leaving 19 bases between them. The CDR3 is made up of 14 amino acids. Looked up from germline, CDR1 is MDHEN and CDR2 is SYDVKM. CDR3 DNA: TGTGCCAGCAGTTCCCCCGGGGCCAGACATCGGCAGTACTTC. This translates into CASSSPGARHRQYF.

This chain joins TRBV20-1 and TRBJ2-3; D is undetermined. CDR1 is DFQATT and CDR2 is SNEGSKA in the germline V gene (reference sequence). This CDR3 is 12 amino acids long. Between the trimmed V and J ends, which lost 6 bases and 6 bases, there was a span of 13 bases. CDR3 DNA: TGCAGTGCCCCCTCACGTTCGGATACGCAGTATTTT. Its translation: CSAPSRSDTQYF.

This clonotype was seen ten or more times. This chain uses TRBV2 with TRBJ2-3, with a weak D call TRBD2 (6 bases). Germline V gene lookup returns CDR1 SNHLY and CDR2 FYNNEI. V lost 7 bases, J lost 2 bases, and 19 bases lay in between. CDR3 size: 16 residues. The CDR3: CASMDGGTIHTDTQYF. For the CDR3, the DNA is TGTGCCAGCATGGATGGGGGGACGATTCACACAGATACGCAGTATTTT.

V is TRBV2 and J is TRBJ1-1, with D uncertain. Germline assignment: CDR1 SNHLY and CDR2 FYNNEI. Trimming shortened V by 1 base and J by 0 bases, and 6 bases separated the two germline ends. The CDR3 loop spans 14 amino acids. CDR3 DNA: TGTGCCAGCAGTGAAGGCAGACTGAACACTGAAGCTTTCTTT. Protein: CASSEGRLNTEAFF.

This clonotype has a single count. The chain joins TRBV4-1 to TRBJ1-2, with a possible D match to TRBD1 (5 bases). The CDR3 contains 15 residues. Between the trimmed V and J ends, which lost 0 bases and 3 bases, there was a span of 11 bases. The germline CDR1 and CDR2 sequences are MGHRA and YSYEKL. As DNA, the CDR3 is TGCGCCAGCAGCCAAGATCCAGGGACCGACTATGGCTACACCTTC. Its protein is CASSQDPGTDYGYTF.